The 12 T cell receptor beta chains below were found in one sample sequenced in a study of siplizumab effects on memory and regulatory T cells (dated by TCRdb to about 2019). The library was generated by the immunoSEQ multiplex PCR assay. The immuneACCESS repertoire file appears here via TCRdb, limited to in-frame rearrangements. These files lack a portion of the clones; in checked studies, under half of the deficit traces to unresolved V genes, and the cause of the others is not known. The sample contains 70,000 to 90,000 clones, around 93% of them found a single time. In total, the top ten clones hold 5% of the sample. The sequenced material came from CD8+ T cells sorted from blood. All receptors come from a human donor in good health.

The chain combines TRBV21-1 with TRBJ1-4; TRBD1, as called in the table, went unchecked against the DNA. TRBV21-1 is listed as a pseudogene. CDR3 length: 16 amino acids. CDR3 nucleotides: TGTGCCAGCAGCAAAGAGGGGACAGTTATATATGAAAAACTGTTTTTT. Translation gives CASSKEGTVIYEKLFF.

This chain connects TRBV14 to TRBJ2-1; D may be TRBD2 (6 bases). This CDR3 has 14 residues. Trimming removed 1 base from V and 7 bases from J, with 11 bases in between. CDR1 SGHDN and CDR2 FVKESK come from the germline V gene. This chain's CDR3 is CASSQVQGGNEQFF. CDR3 bases: TGTGCCAGCAGCCAAGTCCAGGGAGGAAATGAGCAGTTCTTC.

This clone was observed once. The chain recombines TRBV6-5 with TRBJ2-7; 7 positions match TRBD1. CDR1 is MNHEY, CDR2 SVGAGI, per germline. The CDR3 spans 15 residues. The junction had 11 bases not matched to a gene; V was cut back by 5 bases and J by 4 bases. This CDR3 is CASSNRDSQSYEQYF. DNA for the CDR3: TGTGCCAGCAGTAACCGGGACAGCCAATCATACGAGCAGTACTTC.

The chain employs TRBV6-4 and TRBJ2-1; TRBD1 matches 7 bases. With V trimmed by 3 bases and J by 12 bases, 14 bases remained unmatched. The CDR3 covers 15 residues. Germline-derived CDR1 and CDR2 are MRHNA and SNTAGT. The CDR3 DNA is TGTGCCAGCAGTGAAGAGGGAGCTCAGGGGGTCGGGCAGTTCTTC. Its translation: CASSEEGAQGVGQFF.

V is TRBV29-1 and J is TRBJ1-2; no clear D gene. This CDR3 is built from 11 residues. CDR1 is SQVTM, CDR2 ANQGSEA, per germline. V was shortened by 3 bases and J by 2 bases, with 4 bases between the two germline ends. Here the CDR3 DNA reads TGCAGCGTTGAGGGAAACTATGGCTACACCTTC. Translated: CSVEGNYGYTF.

This chain connects TRBV12-5 to TRBJ2-3; no firm D call. Germline V gene data show CDR1 as LGHNT and CDR2 as FRNRAP. With 9 bases removed from V and 6 bases from J, the gap between germline ends came to 10 bases. This CDR3 region has 11 residues. The CDR3 DNA sequence: TGTGCTAGCAGCATCCTCGATACGCAGTATTTT. Protein product: CASSILDTQYF. Supplemented by reference TRBV12-5 and TRBJ2-3, the full variable domain reads DARVTQTPRHKVTEMGQEVTMRCQPILGHNTVFWYRQTMMQGLELLAYFRNRAPLDDSGMPKDRFSAEMPDATLATLKIQPSEPRDSAVYFCASSILDTQYFGPGTRLTVL.

The chain is built from TRBV6-5 and TRBJ1-5; D is unresolved. V was cut by 0 bases and J by 3 bases, with 3 bases left in between. CDR1 and CDR2 (germline): MNHEY, SVGAGI. The length of the CDR3 is 13 residues. The DNA for the CDR3 is TGTGCCAGCAGTTACTCGACCAATCAGCCCCAGCATTTT. This encodes CASSYSTNQPQHF.

The V and J genes are TRBV7-2 and TRBJ2-7, with TRBD2 identical over 10 bases. Losses at the gene ends were 5 bases for V and 0 bases for J; bases not matched to a gene: 13. The CDR3 consists of 18 residues. Germline V gene sequence: CDR1 SGHTA, CDR2 FQGNSA. The CDR3 DNA reads TGTGCCAGCAGCCCCCGGGAAGCGGGGGGGCCAAGCTCCTACGAGCAGTACTTC. Its translation: CASSPREAGGPSSYEQYF.

This clone was found once. The chain recombines TRBV27 with TRBJ2-7; 12 positions agree with TRBD1. Germline V gives CDR1 MNHEY, CDR2 SMNVEV (reference sequence). The V gene end was trimmed by 5 bases and the J gene end by 4 bases; junction bases not matched to a gene: 6. The CDR3 length is 15 residues. The CDR3 is CASSPLGQGAYEQYF. The CDR3 DNA sequence: TGTGCCAGCAGTCCCCTGGGACAGGGGGCTTACGAGCAGTACTTC.

The rearrangement joins TRBV4-3 to TRBJ2-7; 9 bases map to TRBD2. From germline, CDR1 is LGHNA and CDR2 YSLEER. Trimming cost V 3 bases and J 3 bases; bases outside gene matches: 0. The CDR3 sequence is 13 residues long. Written as DNA, the CDR3 is TGCGCCAGCAGCCAGACTAGCGGCTACGAGCAGTACTTC. This translates into CASSQTSGYEQYF.

This chain links TRBV28 with TRBJ2-5; D may be TRBD2 (7 bases). V was clipped by 1 base and J by 4 bases, with 13 bases between them. The CDR3 has 15 residues. Germline values: CDR1 MDHEN, CDR2 SYDVKM. The CDR3 is CASSLLAGAGETQYF. In DNA form, the CDR3 reads TGTGCCAGCAGTTTATTGGCGGGGGCAGGAGAGACCCAGTACTTC.

The J gene is TRBJ1-1, the V gene TRBV5-1, with D unclear. CDR1 is SGHRS, CDR2 YFSETQ, per germline. This CDR3 is built from 15 residues. With 0 bases removed from V and 0 bases from J, the gap between germline ends came to 9 bases. CDR3 coding DNA: TGCGCCAGCAGCTTGGCTTCAGTTATGAACACTGAAGCTTTCTTT. It specifies CASSLASVMNTEAFF.